The 14 T cell receptor beta chains below all came from one sample that was sequenced in a study of cytomegalovirus exposure and HLA in healthy donors. Both 60 Vbeta primers and 13 Jbeta primers went into the PCR. The repertoire was sequenced with immunoSEQ multiplex PCR; TCRdb's copy has only in-frame clones and lacks some. The profile shows roughly 120,000 clones, approximately 80% of them singletons. The sequencing input was PBMCs. The receptors derive from a woman aged 40 to 55 in good health and CMV-seropositive.

J is TRBJ1-6 and V is TRBV7-8; 7 bases match TRBD1. The germline V gene has CDR1 SGHVS and CDR2 FQNEAQ. With 5 bases clipped from V and 6 bases from J, the junction kept 7 bases outside the gene matches. This CDR3 has 15 amino acids. CDR3 in amino acids: CASSARTGLNSPLHF. In DNA form, the CDR3 reads TGTGCCAGCAGCGCCCGGACAGGACTTAATTCACCCCTCCACTTT.

This sequence joins TRBV11-3 and TRBJ2-5, with TRBD1 matching 8 bases. CDR1 and CDR2 (germline): SGHNT, YENEEA. The CDR3 has 13 amino acids. V gave up 5 bases and J gave up 7 bases; unmatched junction bases: 6. CDR3 protein: CASSIGQGGTQYF. CDR3 bases: TGTGCCAGCAGCATCGGACAGGGTGGGACCCAGTACTTC.

This clone showed up just once. The gene calls are TRBV7-2 and TRBJ1-1; TRBD1 aligns across 9 bases. The V gene end was trimmed by 5 bases and the J gene end by 8 bases; junction bases not matched to a gene: 6. Looked up from germline, CDR1 is SGHTA and CDR2 is FQGNSA. The CDR3 has 13 residues. CDR3 sequence: CASSLTGGLEAFF. CDR3 nucleotides: TGTGCCAGCAGCCTGACAGGGGGGCTCGAAGCTTTCTTT.

The chain is built from TRBV6-5 and TRBJ2-7; possibly TRBD2 for D (7 bases). CDR3 size: 15 residues. Per the germline V gene, CDR1 is MNHEY and CDR2 is SVGAGI. V lost 6 bases to trimming and J lost 3 bases, with 18 bases between them. In DNA, the CDR3 is TGTGCCAGCAGGGGGGGGCAAGCGGACATCTACGAGCAGTACTTC. As protein: CASRGGQADIYEQYF.

The V gene is TRBV6-1, the J gene TRBJ2-1, with 13 positions matching TRBD2. The CDR3 is 19 amino acids. Germline CDR1 MNHNS, CDR2 SASEGT. V trimming: 2 bases; J trimming: 0 bases; junction bases outside the gene matches: 7. CDR3 coding DNA: TGTGCCAGCAGTGAAAGGCCCCGGACTAGCGGGAGCTCCTACAATGAGCAGTTCTTC. Translating it yields CASSERPRTSGSSYNEQFF.

This clone was recorded once. The V call is TRBV4-1, the J call TRBJ1-4; the match to TRBD1 covers 7 bases. The CDR3 sequence is 15 residues long. The V and J ends lost 4 bases and 3 bases, in that order; junction bases with no gene match: 5. Germline V gene sequence: CDR1 MGHRA, CDR2 YSYEKL. CDR3 bases: TGCGCCAGCAGCCCAACCGGGACAGCTAATGAAAAACTGTTTTTT. Encoded protein: CASSPTGTANEKLFF.

This clone was seen only a few times. This chain links TRBV7-9 with TRBJ2-7; no reliable D call. CDR1 is SEHNR and CDR2 is FQNEAQ in the germline V gene (reference sequence). This CDR3 has 13 amino acids. Trimming cost V 2 bases and J 7 bases, with 12 bases left between them. CDR3 coding DNA: TGTGCCAGCAGCTTAAAGGAATCCGGGGAGCAGTACTTC. It is translated as CASSLKESGEQYF.

The J gene is TRBJ2-6, the V gene TRBV28; 8 nucleotides agree with TRBD2. CDR3 length equals 16 residues. With 4 bases clipped from V and 2 bases from J, the junction kept 4 bases outside the gene matches. In germline, CDR1 is MDHEN, CDR2 SYDVKM. The CDR3: CASSSRGGPGANVLTF. In DNA, the CDR3 is TGTGCCAGCAGTTCCCGCGGGGGGCCTGGGGCCAACGTCCTGACTTTC.

This sequence joins TRBV30 and TRBJ1-2, with D possibly matching TRBD1 (6 bases). This CDR3 region has 13 residues. The germline V gene has CDR1 GTSNPN and CDR2 SVGIG (reference sequence). Trimming left V 5 bases short and J 6 bases short, with 16 bases between. CDR3 protein: CAWPQGKRNGYTF. CDR3 DNA sequence: TGTGCCTGGCCCCAGGGGAAGAGGAATGGCTACACCTTC.

This clone was detected only once. The chain joins TRBV6-5 to TRBJ1-2, with no clear D. This CDR3 spans 14 amino acids. The V and J ends lost 5 bases and 4 bases respectively, with 14 bases between them. Germline CDR1 is MNHEY and CDR2 is SVGAGI. Here the CDR3 reads CASSDWREGYGYTF. As DNA, the CDR3 is TGTGCCAGCAGTGACTGGAGGGAAGGCTATGGCTACACCTTC.

This clone was counted a few times. This chain connects TRBV19 to TRBJ1-5, with 9 bases lining up with TRBD1. J was trimmed by 0 bases and V by 3 bases; bases with no gene match: 3. The CDR3 is made up of 16 amino acids. Germline loops: CDR1 LNHDA, CDR2 SQIVND (reference sequence). The CDR3 region has the DNA TGTGCCAGTAGTATTACAGGGGGCGGTAGCAATCAGCCCCAGCATTTT. Translated: CASSITGGGSNQPQHF.

V is TRBV6-5 and J is TRBJ2-2, with a possible D match to TRBD1 (6 bases). The CDR3 totals 14 residues. From germline, CDR1 is MNHEY and CDR2 SVGAGI. V shed 6 bases and J shed 1 base, with 9 bases lying between them. CDR3 amino acids: CASRQQGNTGELFF. The CDR3 bases are TGTGCCAGCAGACAACAGGGGAACACCGGGGAGCTGTTTTTT.

The chain carries TRBV19 and TRBJ1-2, with a possible D match to TRBD1 (6 bases). V lost 3 bases and J 2 bases, leaving 10 bases between the germline ends. Germline CDR1 LNHDA, CDR2 SQIVND (reference sequence). The CDR3 is 14 residues long. The CDR3 coding sequence is TGTGCCAGTAGTATTAGACAGGCCAACTATGGCTACACCTTC. This translates into CASSIRQANYGYTF.

The J gene is TRBJ2-5, the V gene TRBV7-9, with 7 bases identical to TRBD2. Germline-derived CDR1 and CDR2 are SEHNR and FQNEAQ (reference sequence). V shed 3 bases and J 4 bases; nucleotides not matched to a gene: 5. The CDR3 totals 14 residues. This chain's CDR3 is CASSLRGRGETQYF. The CDR3 DNA reads TGTGCCAGCAGCTTGCGGGGGAGGGGAGAGACCCAGTACTTC.